A selection of T cell receptor beta chains follows, all from one sample in a study of cytomegalovirus exposure and HLA in healthy donors. Sequenced by immunoSEQ multiplex PCR; TCRdb stores in-frame clones only, minus some. Here the sample spans around 100,000 clones, 76% being singletons. Sequencing used PBMCs. These receptors came from a woman between 18 and 29 years old in good health and CMV-seropositive. CDR3s include the opening cysteine and the closing phenylalanine or tryptophan. A D gene is named only where the DNA matches it firmly. Size is omitted from some rows. Given values are once, few, many or a class for expanded clones.

j_call: TRBJ2-3
clone_size: .
v_call: TRBV28
d_call: TRBD1
cdr3_nt: TGTGCCAGCAGGGAGGGACAGGGGGCATTTCTCCCGCAGTATTTT
cdr3_aa: CASREGQGAFLPQYF

j_call: TRBJ1-1
clone_size: .
v_call: TRBV30
d_call: .
cdr3_nt: TGTGCCTGGAGTGCCACAGGTGGGGCTTTCTTT
cdr3_aa: CAWSATGGAFF

j_call: TRBJ1-2
clone_size: .
v_call: TRBV5-1
d_call: .
cdr3_nt: TGCGCCAGCAGCTTGGAGACAGGCCCCTATGGCTACACCTTC
cdr3_aa: CASSLETGPYGYTF

j_call: TRBJ2-7
clone_size: .
v_call: TRBV28
d_call: TRBD2
cdr3_nt: TGTGCCAGCACTGCCGGGGGGGGGATCGAGCAGTACTTC
cdr3_aa: CASTAGGGIEQYF

j_call: TRBJ2-6
clone_size: few
v_call: TRBV15
d_call: TRBD1
cdr3_nt: TGTGCCACCAGCAGTCAGACAGGGAGCGGGGCCAACGTCCTGACTTTC
cdr3_aa: CATSSQTGSGANVLTF

j_call: TRBJ1-1
clone_size: once
v_call: TRBV6-1
d_call: .
cdr3_nt: TGTGCCAGCAGTGAATGGGGCAGTGAAGCTTTCTTT
cdr3_aa: CASSEWGSEAFF

j_call: TRBJ1-3
clone_size: few
v_call: TRBV28
d_call: TRBD1
cdr3_nt: TGTGCCAGCAGAACCACAGGGGCAGGAAACACCATATATTTT
cdr3_aa: CASRTTGAGNTIYF

j_call: TRBJ2-1
clone_size: .
v_call: TRBV28
d_call: TRBD2
cdr3_nt: TGTGCCAGCATGACTAGCGGGAATGAGCAGTTCTTC
cdr3_aa: CASMTSGNEQFF

j_call: TRBJ2-5
clone_size: .
v_call: TRBV29-1
d_call: TRBD2
cdr3_nt: TGCAGCGTGGCGGGCCTAGCGGGAGAGACCCAGTACTTC
cdr3_aa: CSVAGLAGETQYF

j_call: TRBJ2-7
clone_size: .
v_call: TRBV6-1
d_call: TRBD1
cdr3_nt: TGTGCCAGCAGTGAATTGGGACAGGTTCGGGAGCAGTACTTC
cdr3_aa: CASSELGQVREQYF

j_call: TRBJ2-5
clone_size: .
v_call: TRBV10-3
d_call: TRBD1
cdr3_nt: TGTGCCATCAGTGAGGGCGACAGGGTTCAACAAGAGACCCAGTACTTC
cdr3_aa: CAISEGDRVQQETQYF

j_call: TRBJ1-2
clone_size: .
v_call: TRBV19
d_call: .
cdr3_nt: TGTGCCAGTAGTATTGGCAGAAACTATGGCTACACCTTC
cdr3_aa: CASSIGRNYGYTF

j_call: TRBJ2-5
clone_size: .
v_call: TRBV5-1
d_call: .
cdr3_nt: TGCGCCAGCAGCACCAACAAAGAGACCCAGTACTTC
cdr3_aa: CASSTNKETQYF

j_call: TRBJ2-7
clone_size: few
v_call: TRBV5-1
d_call: TRBD1
cdr3_nt: TGCGCCAGCAGCGGGACAGGGGGATCCTACGAGCAGTACTTC
cdr3_aa: CASSGTGGSYEQYF

j_call: TRBJ2-2
clone_size: once
v_call: TRBV19
d_call: TRBD2
cdr3_nt: TGTGCCAGTAGTATAATAGCGGGAGGTACCGGGGAGCTGTTTTTT
cdr3_aa: CASSIIAGGTGELFF

j_call: TRBJ1-1
clone_size: .
v_call: TRBV7-2
d_call: TRBD1
cdr3_nt: TGTGCCAGCAGCCCCACAGGGGGCTTCGGAGCTTTCTTT
cdr3_aa: CASSPTGGFGAFF

j_call: TRBJ2-7
clone_size: .
v_call: TRBV5-6
d_call: TRBD1
cdr3_nt: TGTGCCAGCAGCTTGGACAGGGGGGCTGTGAGGTACGAGCAGTACTTC
cdr3_aa: CASSLDRGAVRYEQYF

j_call: TRBJ1-5
clone_size: .
v_call: TRBV30
d_call: .
cdr3_nt: TGTGCCTGGAGTTCCGGACAGAGCAATCAGCCCCAGCATTTT
cdr3_aa: CAWSSGQSNQPQHF

j_call: TRBJ2-3
clone_size: .
v_call: TRBV9
d_call: TRBD2
cdr3_nt: TGTGCCAGCAACCCGGCTAGCGGGAGAGATACGCAGTATTTT
cdr3_aa: CASNPASGRDTQYF

j_call: TRBJ2-7
clone_size: .
v_call: TRBV7-9
d_call: TRBD2
cdr3_nt: TGTGCCAGCAGCTCTAGCGGGAGCTCCTACGAGCAGTACTTC
cdr3_aa: CASSSSGSSYEQYF

j_call: TRBJ2-1
clone_size: .
v_call: TRBV6-1
d_call: .
cdr3_nt: TGTGCCAGCACCTACTATCCGCGATCGTTCTTC
cdr3_aa: CASTYYPRSFF

j_call: TRBJ1-3
clone_size: .
v_call: TRBV5-1
d_call: TRBD1
cdr3_nt: TGCGCCAGCAGACCTGGGACAGTTGTTTCGGGAAACACCATATATTTT
cdr3_aa: CASRPGTVVSGNTIYF

j_call: TRBJ2-7
clone_size: once
v_call: TRBV29-1
d_call: .
cdr3_nt: TGCAGCGTTGAAGATCGGACAGTCCAATCCTACGAGCAGTACTTC
cdr3_aa: CSVEDRTVQSYEQYF

j_call: TRBJ1-2
clone_size: .
v_call: TRBV5-1
d_call: TRBD1
cdr3_nt: TGCGCCAGCAGCTCGCAGGGGGCGTCCTATGGCTACACCTTC
cdr3_aa: CASSSQGASYGYTF

j_call: TRBJ2-1
clone_size: .
v_call: TRBV15
d_call: TRBD1
cdr3_nt: TGTGCCACCAGCAGAGAAAATCCACGGGACAGGGGGTACAATGAGCAGTTCTTC
cdr3_aa: CATSRENPRDRGYNEQFF

j_call: TRBJ1-2
clone_size: .
v_call: TRBV28
d_call: .
cdr3_nt: TGTGCCAGCAGCGCAAGCCCGGGCTATGGCTACACCTTC
cdr3_aa: CASSASPGYGYTF

j_call: TRBJ2-6
clone_size: .
v_call: TRBV5-6
d_call: .
cdr3_nt: TGTGCCAGCAGCTTGGGCAGCTCTGGGGCCAACGTCCTGACTTTC
cdr3_aa: CASSLGSSGANVLTF

j_call: TRBJ1-5
clone_size: once
v_call: TRBV6-1
d_call: TRBD1
cdr3_nt: TGTGCCAGCAGGCTAGACAGGGGCCTGAGTCAGCCCCAGCATTTT
cdr3_aa: CASRLDRGLSQPQHF

j_call: TRBJ2-7
clone_size: .
v_call: TRBV10-2
d_call: TRBD2
cdr3_nt: TGCGCCAGCATCGCTAGCGGCTCCTACGAGCAGTACTTC
cdr3_aa: CASIASGSYEQYF

j_call: TRBJ2-5
clone_size: .
v_call: TRBV7-7
d_call: TRBD1
cdr3_nt: TGTGCTAGCAGCCGTACAGGGGGCGTCCAAGAGACCCAGTACTTC
cdr3_aa: CASSRTGGVQETQYF

j_call: TRBJ2-7
clone_size: .
v_call: TRBV20-1
d_call: .
cdr3_nt: TGCAGTGCCCAAGGGGGTTACGAGCAGTACTTC
cdr3_aa: CSAQGGYEQYF

j_call: TRBJ1-1
clone_size: .
v_call: TRBV6-1
d_call: .
cdr3_nt: TGTGCCAGCAGTGACCAGGGAGGCATGGACACTGAAGCTTTCTTT
cdr3_aa: CASSDQGGMDTEAFF

j_call: TRBJ1-3
clone_size: .
v_call: TRBV9
d_call: TRBD1
cdr3_nt: TGTGCCAGCAGCGTCGGACAGGGGCCGGGGACTGGAAACACCATATATTTT
cdr3_aa: CASSVGQGPGTGNTIYF

j_call: TRBJ2-7
clone_size: .
v_call: TRBV4-1
d_call: .
cdr3_nt: TGCGCCAGCAGGGCGGGACCGCGTTACGAGCAGTACTTC
cdr3_aa: CASRAGPRYEQYF

j_call: TRBJ2-7
clone_size: .
v_call: TRBV5-1
d_call: TRBD1
cdr3_nt: TGCGCCAGCAGCGCGGACAGGGTGTACGAGCAGTACTTC
cdr3_aa: CASSADRVYEQYF

j_call: TRBJ2-1
clone_size: .
v_call: TRBV12-5
d_call: TRBD2
cdr3_nt: TGTGCTAGTGGTCCAGGGACTAGCGTTCCCTACAATGAGCAGTTCTTC
cdr3_aa: CASGPGTSVPYNEQFF

j_call: TRBJ1-2
clone_size: .
v_call: TRBV5-1
d_call: TRBD1
cdr3_nt: TGCGCCAGCAGCTTGGGGACAGGGTTGGACTACACCTTC
cdr3_aa: CASSLGTGLDYTF

j_call: TRBJ2-5
clone_size: .
v_call: TRBV2
d_call: TRBD2
cdr3_nt: TGTGCCAGCAGCGCTGGGACTAGCGGGAGGCCGGGGGAGACCCAGTACTTC
cdr3_aa: CASSAGTSGRPGETQYF

j_call: TRBJ2-6
clone_size: .
v_call: TRBV11-2
d_call: .
cdr3_nt: TGTGCCAGCAGCTTGACTTTCTCCGGGGCCAACGTCCTGACTTTC
cdr3_aa: CASSLTFSGANVLTF

j_call: TRBJ1-3
clone_size: few
v_call: TRBV7-9
d_call: .
cdr3_nt: TGTGCCAGCAGCTCCCCTGCGACAGACTCTGGAAACACCATATATTTT
cdr3_aa: CASSSPATDSGNTIYF

j_call: TRBJ2-2
clone_size: .
v_call: TRBV28
d_call: TRBD1
cdr3_nt: TGTGCCACCGGACAGGGCACCGGGGAGCTGTTTTTT
cdr3_aa: CATGQGTGELFF

j_call: TRBJ1-4
clone_size: .
v_call: TRBV27
d_call: .
cdr3_nt: TGTGCCAGCAGTTTGTCCCGGACATCTAATGAAAAACTGTTTTTT
cdr3_aa: CASSLSRTSNEKLFF

j_call: TRBJ1-5
clone_size: once
v_call: TRBV28
d_call: TRBD1
cdr3_nt: TGTGCCAGCAGTTTCCAACCCTGGACAGGCGGGCAGCCCCAGCATTTT
cdr3_aa: CASSFQPWTGGQPQHF

j_call: TRBJ1-1
clone_size: .
v_call: TRBV5-1
d_call: .
cdr3_nt: TGCGCCAGCAGTGAGGGAAGCATGAACACTGAAGCTTTCTTT
cdr3_aa: CASSEGSMNTEAFF

j_call: TRBJ2-1
clone_size: .
v_call: TRBV5-4
d_call: TRBD1
cdr3_nt: TGTGCCAGCAGTAAGACCCCCGGGACAGGGTGGGGAGATGAGCAGTTCTTC
cdr3_aa: CASSKTPGTGWGDEQFF

j_call: TRBJ2-5
clone_size: .
v_call: TRBV7-6
d_call: TRBD1
cdr3_nt: TGTGCCAGCAGCCCCCTTCTGGGACAGGGGTCAGAGACCCAGTACTTC
cdr3_aa: CASSPLLGQGSETQYF

j_call: TRBJ2-5
clone_size: .
v_call: TRBV7-2
d_call: TRBD2
cdr3_nt: TGTGCCAGCAGCCCACAAGGACTAGCGGAGCAAGAGACCCAGTACTTC
cdr3_aa: CASSPQGLAEQETQYF

j_call: TRBJ2-5
clone_size: once
v_call: TRBV5-1
d_call: .
cdr3_nt: TGCGCCAGCAGAGTACAGGGTATTACGGAGACCCAGTACTTC
cdr3_aa: CASRVQGITETQYF

j_call: TRBJ1-5
clone_size: .
v_call: TRBV10-3
d_call: TRBD1
cdr3_nt: TGTGCCATCAGCGCGGGACAGGGACATCAGCCCCAGCATTTT
cdr3_aa: CAISAGQGHQPQHF

j_call: TRBJ2-7
clone_size: .
v_call: TRBV6-5
d_call: TRBD2
cdr3_nt: TGTGCCAGCAGTCGTCGTGGGGGGGTGTACGAGCAGTACTTC
cdr3_aa: CASSRRGGVYEQYF

j_call: TRBJ1-5
clone_size: .
v_call: TRBV14
d_call: .
cdr3_nt: TGTGCCAGCAGCCAAGTTACGGGGGGGCCCCAGCATTTT
cdr3_aa: CASSQVTGGPQHF

j_call: TRBJ2-7
clone_size: .
v_call: TRBV4-2
d_call: TRBD2
cdr3_nt: TGTGCCAGCAGCCAAGATGGGGGGGGGAGGTACTACGAGCAGTACTTC
cdr3_aa: CASSQDGGGRYYEQYF

j_call: TRBJ2-1
clone_size: .
v_call: TRBV6-6
d_call: TRBD2
cdr3_nt: TGTGCCAGCAGCCCGGGGCTAGCGGGTAACAATGAGCAGTTCTTC
cdr3_aa: CASSPGLAGNNEQFF

j_call: TRBJ2-1
clone_size: .
v_call: TRBV5-4
d_call: TRBD2
cdr3_nt: TGTGCCAGCAGCCCCCCCGGGAGGGCGGGCAATGAGCAGTTCTTC
cdr3_aa: CASSPPGRAGNEQFF

j_call: TRBJ2-1
clone_size: .
v_call: TRBV9
d_call: TRBD2
cdr3_nt: TGTGCCAGCAGCGCCTTAGCGGGAGGGTGGAATGAGCAGTTCTTC
cdr3_aa: CASSALAGGWNEQFF

j_call: TRBJ1-4
clone_size: .
v_call: TRBV28
d_call: .
cdr3_nt: TGTGCCAGCACCCCCTCTAGCGCAACTAATGAAAAACTGTTTTTT
cdr3_aa: CASTPSSATNEKLFF

j_call: TRBJ1-1
clone_size: .
v_call: TRBV5-4
d_call: .
cdr3_nt: TGTGCCAGCAGCCCGACATCTATGAACACTGAAGCTTTCTTT
cdr3_aa: CASSPTSMNTEAFF

j_call: TRBJ2-1
clone_size: .
v_call: TRBV29-1
d_call: TRBD2
cdr3_nt: TGCAGCATGTTAGCGGGAGACCAGTCCTGGGAGCAGTTCTTC
cdr3_aa: CSMLAGDQSWEQFF